This T cell receptor (beta chain) came from a study of CD8+CD57+ T cells in acquired aplastic anemia (dated by TCRdb to the late 2010s). About the investigation overall: DNA extracted from sorted CD4+ and CD8+ cells had a mean of around 3 ug, with a range of roughly 0.2 to 27.4 ug. CD8+CD57+ expansion was defined as a frequency above the mean frequency observed in healthy subjects.

Broader findings and caveats from the paper: No significant difference in CD8+ Simpson's diversity was found between patients and healthy controls (P=0.060). Around 27 CD8+ CDR3 sequences were found to be shared between patients and controls, but these sequences appeared to be highly expressed in patients and within the immunodominant clones of the patients.

For this chain, trimming is 3 bases at the V end and 3 bases at the J end, and the number of junction bases without a gene match is 7. The germline V gene provides CDR1 MGHDK and CDR2 SYGVNS. Its CDR3 holds 17 amino acids, cysteine through phenylalanine. CDR3 DNA is the only sequence kept; it has 51 bases, read in frame from the first base. Patients chosen for sequencing had shown expansion of CD8+CD57+ cells by flow cytometry. Every patient had a diagnosis of severe acquired aplastic anemia based on International Study of Aplastic Anemia and Agranulocytosis and Camitta criteria. At the time blood was sampled, none of the patients had received any therapy. In this study, sorted CD4+ and CD8+ T cells from the blood of healthy subjects and of severe aplastic anemia patients had their TCR repertoires deep-sequenced. In the USA, patient enrollment took place under clinicaltrials.gov protocols 00001620, 01623167, 00001397, 00071045, 00081523 and 00961064. Ficoll-Paque density gradient centrifugation was used to isolate peripheral blood mononuclear cells. Before DNA extraction, CD4+ and CD8+ T cells were sorted by FACS or by magnetic beads.

As concerns this clonotype: The target of this receptor is not known. It has no much larger one-base neighbor in the sample; base qualities were not kept.

TCR beta VDJ combination and CDR3 sequence profiling used genomic DNA as the template. An Illumina HiSeq 2000 was used for TCR repertoire sequencing. The study's processing was this. TRBV/TRBJ rearrangement plots, CDR3 size and DJ length profiles, and Simpson's diversity index were used to assess repertoires. The immunodominant clone was defined as the most abundant DNA sequence in deep sequencing data. CDR3 amino acid sequences were checked for sharing across subjects and were also compared against the VDJdb database and published repertoires. TCRdb passed the public sequencing reads through fastp at Q25 and MiXCR, retaining productive beta sequences. CDR3 protein duplicates are merged, each entry listing the most common genes and DNA. The V and J calls were not made by the authors but by TCRdb's processing. In all, the sample holds around 80,000 distinct CDR3 sequences, and less than 85% of those were seen once. The ten largest make up approximately 81% of the sample.

The chain is encoded by TRBV25-1 joined to TRBJ2-3; the junction holds 12 bases that match TRBD1. This receptor was taken from a human donor with aplastic anemia. Sequences were obtained from sorted CD4+, CD8+, or CD8+CD57+ T cells (not recorded which) from PBMCs. The base sequence is TGTGCCAGCAGTGAGTCGGGACAGGGGGCCGGGACAGATACGCAGTATTTT. Its coded protein is CASSESGQGAGTDTQYF. Reference TRBV25-1 and TRBJ2-3 genes cover what lies past the CDR3, so the full variable domain is EADIYQTPRYLVIGTGKKITLECSQTMGHDKMYWYQQDPGMELHLIHYSYGVNSTEKGDLSSESTVSRIRTEHFPLTLESARPSHTSQYLCASSESGQGAGTDTQYFGPGTRLTVL.